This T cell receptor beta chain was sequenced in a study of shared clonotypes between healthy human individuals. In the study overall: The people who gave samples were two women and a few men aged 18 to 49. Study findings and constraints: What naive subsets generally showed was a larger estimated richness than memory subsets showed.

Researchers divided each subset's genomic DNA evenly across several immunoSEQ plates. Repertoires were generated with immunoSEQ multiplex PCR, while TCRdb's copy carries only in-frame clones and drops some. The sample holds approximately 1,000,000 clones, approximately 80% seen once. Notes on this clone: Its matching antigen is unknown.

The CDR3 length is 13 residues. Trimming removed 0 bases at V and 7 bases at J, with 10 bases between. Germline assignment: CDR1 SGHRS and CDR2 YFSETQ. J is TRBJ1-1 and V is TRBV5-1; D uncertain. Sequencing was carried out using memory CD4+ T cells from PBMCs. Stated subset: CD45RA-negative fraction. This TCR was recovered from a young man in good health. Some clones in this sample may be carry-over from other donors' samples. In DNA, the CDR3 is TGCGCCAGCAGCTTGGGAGGGCAATATGAAGCTTTCTTT. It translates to CASSLGGQYEAFF.